Following are 23 T cell receptor beta chains from one sample sequenced in a study of CD4+ T cells in melanoma. Sequencing was performed with immunoSEQ multiplex PCR; in TCRdb, only in-frame clones are kept and a portion is missing. The sample records fewer than 150,000 clones, about nine tenths being singletons. These receptors all come from a human donor with melanoma.

This chain links TRBV19 with TRBJ1-5; D is ambiguous. The CDR3 spans 13 residues. CDR1 is LNHDA and CDR2 is SQIVND in the germline V gene (reference sequence). Trimming stripped 5 bases from V and 4 bases from J, with 9 bases between. This CDR3 reads CASSLWQNQPQHF. As DNA, the CDR3 is TGTGCCAGTAGTTTGTGGCAGAATCAGCCCCAGCATTTT.

The V gene is TRBV25-1, the J gene TRBJ1-1; D remains ambiguous. Germline CDR1 MGHDK, CDR2 SYGVNS. The V end was cut by 7 bases, the J end by 0 bases, with 9 bases between. CDR3 length equals 13 residues. The CDR3 coding sequence is TGTGCCAGCACACCTGGGTTGAACACTGAAGCTTTCTTT. Translation: CASTPGLNTEAFF. The whole variable domain, remainder taken from reference TRBV25-1 and TRBJ1-1, is EADIYQTPRYLVIGTGKKITLECSQTMGHDKMYWYQQDPGMELHLIHYSYGVNSTEKGDLSSESTVSRIRTEHFPLTLESARPSHTSQYLCASTPGLNTEAFFGQGTRLTVV.

The chain combines TRBV25-1 with TRBJ1-2; 7 bases map to TRBD1. With 6 bases clipped from V and 7 bases from J, the junction kept 8 bases outside the gene matches. The CDR3 loop spans 13 amino acids. Germline V lookup: CDR1 MGHDK, CDR2 SYGVNS. The DNA for the CDR3 is TGTGCCAGCAGCGCCTTCCCAGGGGGTGGCTACACCTTC. This codes for CASSAFPGGGYTF.

V and J are TRBV6-5 and TRBJ1-2; 7 bases line up with TRBD1. The germline CDR1 and CDR2 sequences are MNHEY and SVGAGI. The CDR3 totals 13 residues. V shed 2 bases and J 5 bases; nucleotides not matched to a gene: 2. In DNA form, the CDR3 reads TGTGCCAGCAGTTACGCGACAGGGTATGGCTACACCTTC. It codes for CASSYATGYGYTF.

The V and J genes are TRBV11-2 and TRBJ2-1; TRBD2 agrees at 8 bases. V shed 4 bases and J 2 bases; nucleotides not matched to a gene: 4. The CDR3 loop spans 15 amino acids. CDR1 is SGHAT and CDR2 is FQNNGV in the germline V gene. The CDR3: CASSYTSGTYNEQFF. CDR3 DNA: TGTGCCAGCAGCTATACTAGCGGCACCTACAATGAGCAGTTCTTC.

The V and J genes are TRBV10-1 and TRBJ1-3, with no clear D. V dropped 7 bases and J dropped 10 bases, with 17 bases sitting between them. The germline CDR1 and CDR2 sequences are WNHNN and SYGVQD (reference sequence). This CDR3 is built from 13 residues. The CDR3 DNA sequence: TGCGCCAGCAAAAACCGGACCCGGAGAACCATATATTTT. Its protein product is CASKNRTRRTIYF.

This chain joins TRBV18 and TRBJ1-1, with D perhaps matching TRBD1 (6 bases). V was shortened by 4 bases and J by 0 bases, with 6 bases between the two germline ends. The CDR3 runs 13 residues. CDR1 KGHSH and CDR2 LQKENI come from the germline V gene. CDR3 nucleotide sequence: TGTGCCAGCTCACAGGGGGTGAACACTGAAGCTTTCTTT. Residues: CASSQGVNTEAFF.

The rearrangement uses TRBV6-1 and TRBJ1-6; 10 positions match TRBD1. CDR3 size: 15 residues. The germline gives CDR1 MNHNS, CDR2 SASEGT. V gave up 4 bases and J gave up 7 bases; unmatched junction bases: 4. The chain's CDR3 is CASSGDRGRNSPLHF. CDR3 DNA sequence: TGTGCCAGCAGTGGAGACAGGGGGCGGAATTCACCCCTCCACTTT.

The genes are TRBV5-4 and TRBJ2-1; 7 bases map to TRBD1. Trimming removed 6 bases from V and 4 bases from J; junction bases left unmatched: 10. The CDR3 contains 15 residues. CDR1 and CDR2 from the germline V gene are SGHNT and YYREEE (reference sequence). CDR3 nucleotides: TGTGCCAGCACCCAGGGTCTGGGACAGTACAATGAGCAGTTCTTC. Translating it yields CASTQGLGQYNEQFF.

CDR3 loop: CATTRWGRDNSPLHF. The CDR3 DNA reads as TGTGCCACGACGAGGTGGGGCCGCGATAATTCACCCCTCCACTTT. The rearrangement links TRBV6-5 to TRBJ1-6; the D gene is possibly TRBD1 (5 bases). Germline V lookup: CDR1 MNHEY, CDR2 SVGAGI. The ends were cut back, 10 bases at V and 5 bases at J, with 18 bases in the middle. CDR3 size: 15 residues.

J is TRBJ1-1 and V is TRBV5-1; tentatively, D is TRBD1 (5 bases). The CDR3 contains 13 residues. V lost 1 base and J 6 bases, leaving 10 bases between the germline ends. From germline, CDR1 is SGHRS and CDR2 YFSETQ. CDR3 region: CASSLTGQAEAFF. In DNA form, the CDR3 reads TGCGCCAGCAGCTTGACGGGGCAGGCTGAAGCTTTCTTT.

The chain combines TRBV15 with TRBJ1-6, with D perhaps matching TRBD1 (5 bases). The germline V gene encodes CDR1 LNHNV and CDR2 YYDKDF (reference sequence). The CDR3 has 15 amino acids. Trimming removed 1 base at V and 10 bases at J, with 14 bases between. The CDR3 DNA is TGTGCCACCAGCAGAGTAGGTGACCGGGACTCACCCCTCCACTTT. Protein sequence: CATSRVGDRDSPLHF.

V usage is TRBV27 and J usage is TRBJ1-2; 7 positions match TRBD1. Germline values: CDR1 MNHEY, CDR2 SMNVEV (reference sequence). The CDR3 runs to 16 residues. The junction had 15 bases not matched to a gene; V was cut back by 8 bases and J by 3 bases. CDR3: CASRSLAQGEDYGYTF. CDR3 in DNA: TGTGCCAGCCGAAGTCTGGCCCAGGGGGAGGACTATGGCTACACCTTC.

DNA for the CDR3: TGTGCCTGGGAGACAGGGGAACAAAAGAATTCACCCCTCCACTTT. Residues: CAWETGEQKNSPLHF. J is TRBJ1-6 and V is TRBV30; the match to TRBD1 covers 8 bases. The germline CDR1 and CDR2 sequences are GTSNPN and SVGIG (reference sequence). Trimming cost V 5 bases and J 7 bases; bases outside gene matches: 10. The CDR3 loop spans 15 amino acids.

This sequence joins TRBV10-3 and TRBJ1-1, with unresolved D. CDR1 and CDR2 from the germline V gene are ENHRY and SYGVKD. V lost 2 bases and J lost 5, with 9 bases in between. The CDR3 has 13 residues. CDR3 nucleotide sequence: TGTGCCATCAGTGAGCCCAGAACGACTGAAGCTTTCTTT. The encoded protein is CAISEPRTTEAFF.

This sequence joins TRBV15 and TRBJ2-3, with D possibly matching TRBD1 (5 bases). Between the trimmed V and J ends, which lost 1 base and 4 bases, there was a span of 12 bases. Germline assignment: CDR1 LNHNV and CDR2 YYDKDF (reference sequence). The CDR3 runs 15 residues. The CDR3 here is CATSRGRRVADTQYF. CDR3 sequence (DNA): TGTGCCACCAGCAGAGGGCGCAGGGTCGCAGATACGCAGTATTTT. The full variable domain, completed using reference TRBV15 and TRBJ2-3, is DAMVIQNPRYQVTQFGKPVTLSCSQTLNHNVMYWYQQKSSQAPKLLFHYYDKDFNNEADTPDNFQSRRPNTSFCFLDIRSPGLGDTAMYLCATSRGRRVADTQYFGPGTRLTVL.

The chain combines TRBV5-1 with TRBJ1-1, with D uncertain. CDR1 and CDR2 (germline): SGHRS, YFSETQ. V was pared by 5 bases and J by 2 bases, with 19 bases between. The CDR3 covers 16 residues. The CDR3 nucleotides read TGCGCCAGCAGACCACAGCTTGTGGTGGGTAACACTGAAGCTTTCTTT. The encoded protein is CASRPQLVVGNTEAFF.

The gene calls are TRBV7-9 and TRBJ1-1; perhaps TRBD1 as D (5 bases). Germline V gene lookup returns CDR1 SEHNR and CDR2 FQNEAQ (reference sequence). V shed 0 bases and J shed 4 bases, with 9 bases lying between them. The CDR3 totals 14 residues. CDR3 sequence: CASSLASGGTEAFF. The CDR3, as DNA: TGTGCCAGCAGCTTAGCCTCGGGGGGCACTGAAGCTTTCTTT.

This clone was detected only a few times. The V call is TRBV5-4, the J call TRBJ2-3, with D perhaps matching TRBD2 (6 bases). CDR1 and CDR2 (germline): SGHNT, YYREEE (reference sequence). Trimming took 0 bases from V and 1 from J, leaving 12 bases between them. This CDR3 has 16 amino acids. The DNA of the CDR3 is TGTGCCAGCAGCTTGGGGCCCCCGGGGGGCACAGATACGCAGTATTTT. Its translation is CASSLGPPGGTDTQYF.

This chain uses TRBV7-3 with TRBJ2-1; TRBD2 is a possible D gene (6 bases). Deletions cut 1 base from V and 6 bases from J, with 13 bases between. Germline CDR1 SGHTA, CDR2 FQGTGA. This CDR3 spans 15 amino acids. The CDR3 region has the DNA TGTGCCAGCAGCTTAAGGGGGGTCCGGGGCAATGAGCAGTTCTTC. Translation gives CASSLRGVRGNEQFF.

This chain uses TRBV10-2 with TRBJ2-2; no reliable D call. V gave up 3 bases and J gave up 0 bases, with 11 bases separating them. Germline CDR1 reads WSHSY; CDR2 reads SAAADI. This CDR3 has 16 amino acids. The CDR3, as DNA: TGCGCCAGCAGTGAAGGTCCTCATACGAACACCGGGGAGCTGTTTTTT. Translating gives CASSEGPHTNTGELFF.

This rearrangement joins TRBV5-1 to TRBJ1-4; 8 bases map to TRBD1. The CDR3 is 15 residues long. The V segment lost 4 bases and the J segment 4 bases; nucleotides outside the gene matches: 6. CDR1 SGHRS and CDR2 YFSETQ come from the germline V gene. CDR3: CASSVQGVINEKLFF. For the CDR3, the DNA is TGCGCCAGCAGCGTACAGGGGGTTATTAATGAAAAACTGTTTTTT.

The genes are TRBV5-5 and TRBJ2-3; maybe TRBD2 (6 bases). Trimming removed 4 bases at V and 2 bases at J, with 23 bases between. Germline values: CDR1 SGHKS, CDR2 YYEKEE (reference sequence). CDR3 length: 18 residues. The DNA for the CDR3 is TGTGCCAGCAGCCCAAAGCAAATGCGTCGGGGGATCACAGATACGCAGTATTTT. Amino acids: CASSPKQMRRGITDTQYF. The full variable domain, completed using reference TRBV5-5 and TRBJ2-3, is DAGVTQSPTHLIKTRGQQVTLRCSPISGHKSVSWYQQVLGQGPQFIFQYYEKEERGRGNFPDRFSARQFPNYSSELNVNALLLGDSALYLCASSPKQMRRGITDTQYFGPGTRLTVL.